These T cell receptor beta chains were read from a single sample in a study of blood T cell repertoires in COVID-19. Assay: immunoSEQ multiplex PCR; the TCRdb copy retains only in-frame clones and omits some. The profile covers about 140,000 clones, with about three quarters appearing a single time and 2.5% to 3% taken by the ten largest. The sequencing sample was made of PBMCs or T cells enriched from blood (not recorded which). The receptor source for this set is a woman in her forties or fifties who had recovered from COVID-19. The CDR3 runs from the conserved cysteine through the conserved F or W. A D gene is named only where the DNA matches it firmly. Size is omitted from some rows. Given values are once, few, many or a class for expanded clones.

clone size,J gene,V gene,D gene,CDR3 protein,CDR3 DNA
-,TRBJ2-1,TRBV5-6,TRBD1,CASSALTGQWYNEQFF,TGTGCCAGCAGCGCACTGACAGGGCAGTGGTACAATGAGCAGTTCTTC
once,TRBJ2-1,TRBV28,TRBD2,CASSIPRTSGRNEQFF,TGTGCCAGCAGTATCCCCAGGACTAGCGGGAGGAATGAGCAGTTCTTC
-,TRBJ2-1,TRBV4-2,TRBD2,CASSQDPSGGPGEQFF,TGTGCCAGCAGCCAAGATCCTAGCGGGGGTCCAGGGGAGCAGTTCTTC
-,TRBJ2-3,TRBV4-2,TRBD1,CASSQGTGTDTQYF,TGTGCCAGCAGCCAAGGGACAGGAACAGATACGCAGTATTTT
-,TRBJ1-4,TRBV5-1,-,CASRGGSGRVATNEKLFF,TGCGCCAGCAGAGGAGGGTCGGGCAGGGTCGCAACTAATGAAAAACTGTTTTTT
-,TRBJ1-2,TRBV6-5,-,CASRQGYGYTF,TGTGCCAGCAGACAGGGTTACGGCTACACCTTC
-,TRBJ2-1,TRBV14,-,CASSSRSPLYNEQFF,TGTGCCAGCAGTTCGAGGTCGCCACTCTACAATGAGCAGTTCTTC
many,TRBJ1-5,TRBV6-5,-,CASSRYSNQPQHF,TGTGCCAGCAGCAGATATAGCAATCAGCCCCAGCATTTT
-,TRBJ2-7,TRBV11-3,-,CASSLRRGRNSYEQYF,TGTGCCAGCAGCTTACGGAGGGGACGGAACTCCTACGAGCAGTACTTC
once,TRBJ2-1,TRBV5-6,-,CASSRMGGPYNEQFF,TGTGCCAGCAGCCGGATGGGGGGGCCCTACAATGAGCAGTTCTTC
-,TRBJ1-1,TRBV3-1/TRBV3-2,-,CASSQAYLTEAFF,TGTGCCAGCAGCCAAGCCTATCTCACTGAAGCTTTCTTT
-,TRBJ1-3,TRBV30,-,CAWSRDFSGNTIYF,TGTGCCTGGAGCCGGGACTTCTCTGGAAACACCATATATTTT
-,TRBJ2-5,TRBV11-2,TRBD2,CASSLEFAGEQETQYF,TGTGCCAGCAGCTTAGAGTTTGCGGGGGAGCAAGAGACCCAGTACTTC
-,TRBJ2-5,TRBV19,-,CASSISGLSETQYF,TGTGCCAGTAGTATATCGGGACTCTCCGAGACCCAGTACTTC
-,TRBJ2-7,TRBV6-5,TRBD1,CASSLGQGASEQYF,TGTGCCAGCAGTTTGGGACAGGGGGCAAGCGAGCAGTACTTC
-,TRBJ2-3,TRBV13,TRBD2,CASRKAGESTDTQYF,TGTGCCAGCAGAAAAGCGGGAGAAAGCACAGATACGCAGTATTTT
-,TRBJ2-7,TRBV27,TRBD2,CASSEGTSKQYF,TGTGCCAGCAGCGAAGGGACTAGCAAGCAGTACTTC
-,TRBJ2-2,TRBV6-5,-,CASTFNGASTGELFF,TGTGCCAGCACCTTTAACGGTGCCTCGACCGGGGAGCTGTTTTTT
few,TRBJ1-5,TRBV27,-,CASGENRVSNQPQHF,TGTGCCAGCGGGGAGAATAGGGTTAGCAATCAGCCCCAGCATTTT
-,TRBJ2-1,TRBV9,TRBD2,CASSPRASGVSSYNEQFF,TGTGCCAGCAGCCCCCGGGCTAGCGGGGTTAGCTCCTACAATGAGCAGTTCTTC
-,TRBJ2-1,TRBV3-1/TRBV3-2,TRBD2,CASSQQGLAGTSSYNEQFF,TGTGCCAGCAGCCAACAAGGACTAGCGGGGACAAGCTCCTACAATGAGCAGTTCTTC
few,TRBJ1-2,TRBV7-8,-,CASSATYGYTF,TGTGCCAGCAGCGCTACCTATGGCTACACCTTC
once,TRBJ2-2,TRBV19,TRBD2,CASSIGARLAEGNTGELFF,TGTGCCAGTAGTATAGGGGCCAGGCTAGCGGAAGGGAACACCGGGGAGCTGTTTTTT
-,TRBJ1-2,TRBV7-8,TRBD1,CASSLPGQGASNYGYTF,TGTGCCAGCAGCTTGCCGGGACAGGGGGCCTCCAACTATGGCTACACCTTC
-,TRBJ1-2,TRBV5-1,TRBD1,CASSLAMDRGNGYTF,TGCGCCAGCAGCTTGGCGATGGACAGGGGTAATGGCTACACCTTC
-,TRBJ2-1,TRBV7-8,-,CASSPSSYNEQFF,TGTGCCAGCAGCCCGAGCTCCTACAATGAGCAGTTCTTC
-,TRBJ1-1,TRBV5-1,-,CASSQGGQEAFF,TGCGCCAGCAGCCAAGGAGGCCAGGAAGCTTTCTTT